This T cell receptor (beta chain) derives from a study of CD8+CD57+ T cells in acquired aplastic anemia. The overall study: Yields of DNA that came from sorted CD4+ and CD8+ cells averaged approximately 3.5 ug.

Previously, flow cytometry had revealed CD8+CD57+ cell expansion in the patients chosen for sequencing. The template used for profiling TCR beta VDJ and CDR3 was genomic DNA. TCRdb reprocessed the reads via MiXCR and lists one record per CDR3 protein. Of approximately 300,000 distinct CDR3 sequences detected, about three fifths appear once; the ten largest clones hold 1.3%. This TCR came from a human donor with aplastic anemia. The sample consisted of sorted CD4+, CD8+, or CD8+CD57+ T cells (not recorded which) from PBMCs.

The chain's CDR3 is CASMRTGVAGYTF. CDR3 sequence (DNA): TGTGCCAGTATGCGGACAGGGGTTGCTGGCTACACCTTC. The V call is TRBV19, the J call TRBJ1-2; TRBD1 matches 9 bases. Germline loops: CDR1 LNHDA, CDR2 SQIVND (reference sequence). The CDR3 spans 13 residues. The ends lost 7 bases at V and 7 bases at J; junction bases unmatched: 7.